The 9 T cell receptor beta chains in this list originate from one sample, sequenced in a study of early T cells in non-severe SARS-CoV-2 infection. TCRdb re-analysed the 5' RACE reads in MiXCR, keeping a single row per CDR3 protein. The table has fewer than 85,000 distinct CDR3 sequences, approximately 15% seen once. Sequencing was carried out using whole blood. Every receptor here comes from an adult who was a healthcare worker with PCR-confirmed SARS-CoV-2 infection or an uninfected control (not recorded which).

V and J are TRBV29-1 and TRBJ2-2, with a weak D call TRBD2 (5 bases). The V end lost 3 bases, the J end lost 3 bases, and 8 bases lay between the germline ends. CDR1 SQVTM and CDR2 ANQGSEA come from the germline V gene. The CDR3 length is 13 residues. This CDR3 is CSVDSGYTGELFF. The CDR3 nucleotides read TGCAGCGTTGACTCGGGATACACCGGGGAGCTGTTTTTT.

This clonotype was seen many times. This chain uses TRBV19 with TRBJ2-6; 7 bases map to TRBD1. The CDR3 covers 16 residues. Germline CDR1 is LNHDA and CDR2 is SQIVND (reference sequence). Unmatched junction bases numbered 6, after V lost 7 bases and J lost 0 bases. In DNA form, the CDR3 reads TGTGCCAGTAAACGACAGGGACGCTCTGGGGCCAACGTCCTGACTTTC. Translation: CASKRQGRSGANVLTF.

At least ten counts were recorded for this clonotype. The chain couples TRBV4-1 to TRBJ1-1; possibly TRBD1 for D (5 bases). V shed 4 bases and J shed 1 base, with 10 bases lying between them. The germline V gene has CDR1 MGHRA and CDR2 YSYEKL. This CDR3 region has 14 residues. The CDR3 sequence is CASSPTTENTEAFF. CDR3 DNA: TGCGCCAGCAGCCCGACGACAGAGAACACTGAAGCTTTCTTT.

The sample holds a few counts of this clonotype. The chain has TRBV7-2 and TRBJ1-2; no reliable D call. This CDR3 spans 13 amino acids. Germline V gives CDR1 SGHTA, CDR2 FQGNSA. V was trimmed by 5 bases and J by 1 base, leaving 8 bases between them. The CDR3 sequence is CASSRHSNYGYTF. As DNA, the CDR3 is TGTGCCAGCAGCCGGCACAGTAACTATGGCTACACCTTC.

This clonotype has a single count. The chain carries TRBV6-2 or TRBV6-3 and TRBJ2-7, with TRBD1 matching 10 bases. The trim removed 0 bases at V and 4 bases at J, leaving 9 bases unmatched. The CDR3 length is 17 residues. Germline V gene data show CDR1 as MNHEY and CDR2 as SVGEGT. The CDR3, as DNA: TGTGCCAGCAGTTACTCAGTTTCCGGGACAGGGGTGTACGAGCAGTACTTC. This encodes CASSYSVSGTGVYEQYF.

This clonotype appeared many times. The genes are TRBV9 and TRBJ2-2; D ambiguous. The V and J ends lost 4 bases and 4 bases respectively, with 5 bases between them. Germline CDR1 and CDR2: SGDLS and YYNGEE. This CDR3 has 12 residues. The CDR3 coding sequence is TGTGCCAGCAGCAGCCTCACCGGGGAGCTGTTTTTT. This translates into CASSSLTGELFF. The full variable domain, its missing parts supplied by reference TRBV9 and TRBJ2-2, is DSGVTQTPKHLITATGQRVTLRCSPRSGDLSVYWYQQSLDQGLQFLIQYYNGEERAKGNILERFSAQQFPDLHSELNLSSLELGDSALYFCASSSLTGELFFGEGSRLTVL.

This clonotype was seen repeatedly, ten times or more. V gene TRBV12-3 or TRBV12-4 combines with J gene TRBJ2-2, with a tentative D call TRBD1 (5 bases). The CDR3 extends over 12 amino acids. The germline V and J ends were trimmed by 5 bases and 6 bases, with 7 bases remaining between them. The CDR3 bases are TGTGCCAGCAGTCAGGGATCCGGGGAGCTGTTTTTT. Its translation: CASSQGSGELFF.

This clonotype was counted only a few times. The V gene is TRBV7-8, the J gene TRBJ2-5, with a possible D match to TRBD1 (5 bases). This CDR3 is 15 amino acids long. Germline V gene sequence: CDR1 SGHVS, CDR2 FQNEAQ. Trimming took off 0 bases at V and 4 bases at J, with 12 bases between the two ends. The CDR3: CASSLAQGEVETQYF. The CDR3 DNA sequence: TGTGCCAGCAGCTTAGCTCAGGGTGAGGTAGAGACCCAGTACTTC.

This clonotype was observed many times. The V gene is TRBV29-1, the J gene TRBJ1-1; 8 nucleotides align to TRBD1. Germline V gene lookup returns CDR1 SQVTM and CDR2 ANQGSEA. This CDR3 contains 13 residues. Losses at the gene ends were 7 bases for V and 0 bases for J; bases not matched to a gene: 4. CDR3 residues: CSGRQGLNTEAFF. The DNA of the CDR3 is TGCAGCGGAAGACAGGGGTTGAACACTGAAGCTTTCTTT.